This T cell receptor beta chain appears in the sequencing data of a study of blood T cell repertoires in COVID-19. Study-wide context: In each case, the material was cDNA or gDNA derived from T cells, B-cell-depleted T cells, or PBMCs.

Some clones are missing from TCRdb's copy, which holds only in-frame ones; the method was immunoSEQ multiplex PCR. This sample has over 120,000 clones, with more than 80% found just once. CDR3 length: 13 amino acids. Losses at the gene ends were 2 bases for V and 6 bases for J; bases not matched to a gene: 4. Per the germline V gene, CDR1 is GTSNPN and CDR2 is SVGIG (reference sequence). This clonotype originated in a human donor in a cohort sampled during active COVID-19. Specimen: peripheral blood. The chain is built from TRBV30 and TRBJ1-2, with 9 bases lining up with TRBD1. This chain's CDR3 is CAWSYRGLDGYTF. DNA of the CDR3: TGTGCCTGGAGTTACAGGGGGCTCGATGGCTACACCTTC.